This TCR beta chain was identified in a study of blood T cell repertoires in COVID-19. Study overall: Italy, Spain and the United States were the sources of the convalescent and acute COVID-19 samples. In each case, the material was cDNA or gDNA derived from T cells, B-cell-depleted T cells, or PBMCs.

Assay used: immunoSEQ multiplex PCR; TCRdb lists only in-frame clones, some missing. The top ten hold 1% of the sample, which has about 310,000 clones, around 87% seen once. The CDR3 extends over 17 amino acids. With 7 bases removed from V and 1 base from J, the gap between germline ends came to 21 bases. The germline gives CDR1 MDHEN, CDR2 SYDVKM. The TCR sequence derives from a man in his forties or fifties with active or convalescent COVID-19. The chain combines TRBV28 with TRBJ2-3, with D possibly matching TRBD2 (5 bases). The sample taken for sequencing was peripheral blood. For the CDR3, the DNA is TGTGCCAGCACTACCGAGGGCCGCGGTTGGCGCACAGATACGCAGTATTTT. It encodes CASTTEGRGWRTDTQYF.